This T cell receptor (beta chain) was sequenced during a study of blood T cell repertoires in COVID-19. Turning to the study itself: Samples of COVID-19 (acute and convalescent) were obtained from the United States, Italy and Spain. PBMCs, B-cell-depleted T cells, or T cells provided the cDNA or gDNA that made up the material.

Germline values: CDR1 SGHTA, CDR2 FQGNSA. The CDR3 has 12 residues. Trimming stripped 3 bases from V and 4 bases from J, with 3 bases between. Measured with immunoSEQ multiplex PCR; TCRdb has only the in-frame clones, and not every one. The sample holds 300,000 to 400,000 clones; approximately 90% are singletons and the top ten take around 0.95%. This TCR derives from a woman in her 30s with acute COVID-19. The chain couples TRBV7-2 to TRBJ1-4; D is ambiguous. Sequenced input: PBMCs or T cells enriched from blood (not recorded which). The CDR3 sequence is CASSFFNEKLFF. The CDR3 bases are TGTGCCAGCAGCTTCTTTAATGAAAAACTGTTTTTT.